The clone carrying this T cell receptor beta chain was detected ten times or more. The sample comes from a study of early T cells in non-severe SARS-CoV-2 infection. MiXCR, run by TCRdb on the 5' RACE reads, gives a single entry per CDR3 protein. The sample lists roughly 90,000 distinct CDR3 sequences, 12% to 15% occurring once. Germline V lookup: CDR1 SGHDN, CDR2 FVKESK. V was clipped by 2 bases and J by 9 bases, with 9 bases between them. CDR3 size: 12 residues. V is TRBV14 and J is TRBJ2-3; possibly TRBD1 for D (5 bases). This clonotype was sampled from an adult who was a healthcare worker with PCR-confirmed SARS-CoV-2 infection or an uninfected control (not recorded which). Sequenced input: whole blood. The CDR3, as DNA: TGTGCCAGCAGCCAATGGGGCCGCACGCAGTATTTT. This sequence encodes CASSQWGRTQYF.